One sample yielded the 5 T cell receptor beta chains listed below, sequenced in a study of blood T cell repertoires in COVID-19. Clones were read by immunoSEQ multiplex PCR, and TCRdb kept only the in-frame ones, dropping some. The sample has a few hundred thousand clones, about 86% seen once. The sample was peripheral blood. The receptor set was obtained from a man in his sixties with acute or convalescent COVID-19.

This clone was observed a single time. V is TRBV19 and J is TRBJ1-5; no firm D call. In germline, CDR1 is LNHDA, CDR2 SQIVND (reference sequence). CDR3 length equals 14 residues. Trimming cost V 6 bases and J 6 bases, with 15 bases left between them. The CDR3, as DNA: TGTGCCAGTAGAGGCTCAACTTCGGGTCAGCCCCAGCATTTT. Its translation is CASRGSTSGQPQHF.

V gene TRBV3-1 (or the pseudogene TRBV3-2) combines with J gene TRBJ2-1; 15 nucleotides agree with TRBD2. This CDR3 comprises 20 residues. CDR1 and CDR2 from the germline V gene are LGHDT and YNNKEL (reference sequence). With 1 base clipped from V and 4 bases from J, the junction kept 11 bases outside the gene matches. The CDR3 region has the DNA TGTGCCAGCAGCCAAGCCGGGACTAGCGGGAGGCCCGACTTTTACAATGAGCAGTTCTTC. It codes for CASSQAGTSGRPDFYNEQFF.

The rearrangement links TRBV7-2 to TRBJ2-3; D is unresolved. The CDR3 has 15 residues. The germline V gene has CDR1 SGHTA and CDR2 FQGNSA. The ends were cut back, 3 bases at V and 1 base at J, with 11 bases in the middle. The CDR3 DNA sequence: TGTGCCAGCAGCTTCCTTAGAGGTGGCACAGATACGCAGTATTTT. Protein product: CASSFLRGGTDTQYF.

J is TRBJ2-5 and V is TRBV11-2; TRBD2 matches 10 bases. V dropped 1 base and J dropped 4; count of bases not matched to a gene: 9. CDR1 is SGHAT, CDR2 FQNNGV, per germline. The CDR3 is 17 residues long. In DNA, the CDR3 is TGTGCCAGCAGCTTAGTGTCTTCTAGCGGGAGTCGAGAGACCCAGTACTTC. The encoded protein is CASSLVSSSGSRETQYF.

V is TRBV7-2 and J is TRBJ1-1, with 7 bases fitting TRBD1. This CDR3 spans 16 amino acids. Trimming removed 5 bases from V and 1 base from J; junction bases left unmatched: 10. CDR1 SGHTA and CDR2 FQGNSA come from the germline V gene. The CDR3 DNA reads as TGTGCCAGCAGCCCCAGACCAGGGGGTACGAACACTGAAGCTTTCTTT. This sequence encodes CASSPRPGGTNTEAFF. Combining the CDR3 with reference TRBV7-2 and TRBJ1-1 gives the whole variable domain GAGVSQSPSNKVTEKGKDVELRCDPISGHTALYWYRQSLGQGLEFLIYFQGNSAPDKSGLPSDRFSAERTGGSVSTLTIQRTQQEDSAVYLCASSPRPGGTNTEAFFGQGTRLTVV.